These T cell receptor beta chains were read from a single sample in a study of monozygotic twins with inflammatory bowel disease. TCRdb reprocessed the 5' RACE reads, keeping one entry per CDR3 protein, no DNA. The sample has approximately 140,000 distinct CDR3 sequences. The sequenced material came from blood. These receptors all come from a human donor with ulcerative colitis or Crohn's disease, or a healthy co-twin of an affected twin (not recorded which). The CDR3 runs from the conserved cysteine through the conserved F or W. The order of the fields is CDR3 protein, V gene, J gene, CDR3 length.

CDR3aa: CASLLGGDQETQYF; v_gene: TRBV2; j_gene: TRBJ2-5; len: 14
CDR3aa: CASSLGFGQTNYGYTF; v_gene: TRBV5-4; j_gene: TRBJ1-2; len: 16
CDR3aa: CASSLEHELETDTQYF; v_gene: TRBV7-8; j_gene: TRBJ2-3; len: 16
CDR3aa: CASSQAPLGYTQYF; v_gene: TRBV4-3; j_gene: TRBJ2-3; len: 14
CDR3aa: CASSLGRGDYEQYF; v_gene: TRBV5-1; j_gene: TRBJ2-7; len: 14
CDR3aa: CASSRLAGTGTQYF; v_gene: TRBV6-1; j_gene: TRBJ2-5; len: 14
CDR3aa: CASSIGGPGETQYF; v_gene: TRBV19; j_gene: TRBJ2-5; len: 14
CDR3aa: CASNTGASGGSSTDTQYF; v_gene: TRBV5-4; j_gene: TRBJ2-3; len: 18
CDR3aa: CASNFYRAGTDTQYF; v_gene: TRBV28; j_gene: TRBJ2-3; len: 15
CDR3aa: CASSLRRGGPLRETQYF; v_gene: TRBV6-2/TRBV6-3; j_gene: TRBJ2-5; len: 17
CDR3aa: CSAEPGTKSYNEQFF; v_gene: TRBV20-1; j_gene: TRBJ2-1; len: 15
CDR3aa: CASSRGQGTNNQPQHF; v_gene: TRBV6-1; j_gene: TRBJ1-5; len: 16
CDR3aa: CASSQSGGANEQFF; v_gene: TRBV12-3/TRBV12-4; j_gene: TRBJ2-1; len: 14
CDR3aa: CASRRTSESSYEQYF; v_gene: TRBV5-1; j_gene: TRBJ2-7; len: 15
CDR3aa: CSARTGTRDQPQHF; v_gene: TRBV20-1; j_gene: TRBJ1-5; len: 14
CDR3aa: CSGTGGRTEAFF; v_gene: TRBV20-1; j_gene: TRBJ1-1; len: 12
CDR3aa: CASSLLAGVGTDTQYF; v_gene: TRBV14; j_gene: TRBJ2-3; len: 16